These 6 T cell receptor beta chains came from one sample sequenced in a study of blood T cell repertoires in COVID-19. Profiled with immunoSEQ multiplex PCR; TCRdb holds only in-frame clones, not every one. The data contain some 150,000 clones, just over 85% of them singletons. The sequenced sample consisted of peripheral blood. These TCRs come from a woman in her sixties or seventies with acute or convalescent COVID-19.

This clone is judged medium-sized. This CDR3 reads CASSDRPSGIYGYTF. The CDR3 region has the DNA TGTGCCAGCAGCGACCGACCCTCGGGTATCTATGGCTACACCTTC. V and J are TRBV21-1 and TRBJ1-2. TRBV21-1 is tagged as a pseudogene. This CDR3 contains 15 residues.

The chain employs TRBV13 and TRBJ2-3; maybe TRBD2 (7 bases). Germline V lookup: CDR1 PRHDT, CDR2 FYEKMQ (reference sequence). This CDR3 has 18 residues. Trimming stripped 5 bases from V and 4 bases from J, with 25 bases between. CDR3 protein: CASSPYGGGGGNPDTQYF. CDR3 DNA: TGTGCCAGCAGCCCCTATGGTGGCGGGGGCGGCAACCCAGATACGCAGTATTTT.

This rearrangement joins TRBV7-2 to TRBJ2-7; a weak D match, TRBD2 (5 bases). CDR3 size: 18 residues. V dropped 0 bases and J dropped 2 bases, with 20 bases sitting between them. The V gene's germline CDR1 is SGHTA and CDR2 FQGNSA. DNA of the CDR3: TGTGCCAGCAGCTTAGCCGGGATGAACCTTGGTGGCGCCTACGAGCAGTACTTC. Its protein product is CASSLAGMNLGGAYEQYF.

The chain recombines TRBV10-3 with TRBJ2-1; the match to TRBD1 covers 10 bases. This CDR3 contains 17 residues. V trimming: 4 bases; J trimming: 2 bases; junction bases outside the gene matches: 8. The germline V gene encodes CDR1 ENHRY and CDR2 SYGVKD. CDR3 nucleotides: TGTGCCATCAGTGCCCCAACCGGGACAGGGGCCTACAATGAGCAGTTCTTC. This translates into CAISAPTGTGAYNEQFF.

V gene TRBV7-9 combines with J gene TRBJ2-1; TRBD2 matches at 7 bases. V lost 6 bases and J lost 6; bases outside the gene matches: 8. Germline V gene lookup returns CDR1 SEHNR and CDR2 FQNEAQ (reference sequence). The CDR3 is 14 residues long. This chain's CDR3 is CASSRIAGPNEQFF. Written as DNA, the CDR3 is TGTGCCAGCAGTAGGATAGCGGGCCCCAATGAGCAGTTCTTC.

This clone showed up just once. The chain is built from TRBV27 and TRBJ2-7, with D possibly being TRBD2 (6 bases). V lost 9 bases and J 4 bases, leaving 25 bases between the germline ends. The CDR3 extends over 16 amino acids. CDR1 is MNHEY and CDR2 is SMNVEV in the germline V gene (reference sequence). CDR3 protein: CASQLTLRGRAYEQYF. CDR3 bases: TGTGCCAGTCAACTCACCCTGCGGGGTCGAGCATACGAGCAGTACTTC.